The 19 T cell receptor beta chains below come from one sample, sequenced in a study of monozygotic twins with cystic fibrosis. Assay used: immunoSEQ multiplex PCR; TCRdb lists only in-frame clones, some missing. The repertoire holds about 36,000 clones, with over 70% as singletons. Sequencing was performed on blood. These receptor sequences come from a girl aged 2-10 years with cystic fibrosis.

CDR3 DNA sequence: TGTGCCAGCAGCCAACCGACAGGGAACTATGGCTACACCTTC. Amino acids: CASSQPTGNYGYTF. The rearrangement uses TRBV5-6 and TRBJ1-2; 7 nucleotides line up with TRBD1. Germline V CDR1 and CDR2: SGHDT, YYEEEE. V trimming: 4 bases; J trimming: 2 bases; junction bases outside the gene matches: 5. This CDR3 region has 14 residues. Variable domain in full (rest from reference TRBV5-6 and TRBJ1-2): DAGVTQSPTHLIKTRGQQVTLRCSPKSGHDTVSWYQQALGQGPQFIFQYYEEEERQRGNFPDRFSGHQFPNYSSELNVNALLLGDSALYLCASSQPTGNYGYTFGSGTRLTVV.

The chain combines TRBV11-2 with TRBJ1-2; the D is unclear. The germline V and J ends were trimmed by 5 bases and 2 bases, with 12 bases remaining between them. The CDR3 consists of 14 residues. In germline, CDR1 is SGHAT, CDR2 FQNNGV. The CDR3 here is CASSPTKTNYGYTF. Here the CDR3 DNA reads TGTGCCAGCAGCCCAACTAAGACGAACTATGGCTACACCTTC. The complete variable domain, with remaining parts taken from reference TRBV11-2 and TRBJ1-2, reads EAGVAQSPRYKIIEKRQSVAFWCNPISGHATLYWYQQILGQGPKLLIQFQNNGVVDDSQLPKDRFSAERLKGVDSTLKIQPAKLEDSAVYLCASSPTKTNYGYTFGSGTRLTVV.

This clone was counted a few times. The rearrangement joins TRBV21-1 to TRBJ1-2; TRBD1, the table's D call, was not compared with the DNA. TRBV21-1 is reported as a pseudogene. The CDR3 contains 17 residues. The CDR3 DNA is TGTGCCAGCAGCAATGGAATCAGGGGCGTAGGCCTTTCCGGCTACACCTTC. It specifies CASSNGIRGVGLSGYTF.

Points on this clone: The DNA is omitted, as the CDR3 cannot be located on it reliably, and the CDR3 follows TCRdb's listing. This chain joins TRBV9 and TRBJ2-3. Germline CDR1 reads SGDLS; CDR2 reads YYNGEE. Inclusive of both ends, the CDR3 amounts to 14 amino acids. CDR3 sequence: CASSVAGGIGASYF.

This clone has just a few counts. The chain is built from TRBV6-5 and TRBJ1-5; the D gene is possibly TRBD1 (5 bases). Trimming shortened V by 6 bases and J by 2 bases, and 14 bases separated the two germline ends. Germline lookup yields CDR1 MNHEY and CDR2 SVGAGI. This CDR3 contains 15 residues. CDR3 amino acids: CASRDRQGGNQPQHF. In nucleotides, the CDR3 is TGTGCCAGCAGGGACCGCCAAGGGGGCAATCAGCCCCAGCATTTT.

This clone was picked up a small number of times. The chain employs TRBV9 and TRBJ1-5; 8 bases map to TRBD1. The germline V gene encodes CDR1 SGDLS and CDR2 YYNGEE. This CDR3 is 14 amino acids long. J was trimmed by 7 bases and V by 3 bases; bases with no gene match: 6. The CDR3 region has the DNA TGTGCCAGCAGCGCCGGACAGGGACAACAGCCCCAGCATTTT. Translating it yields CASSAGQGQQPQHF.

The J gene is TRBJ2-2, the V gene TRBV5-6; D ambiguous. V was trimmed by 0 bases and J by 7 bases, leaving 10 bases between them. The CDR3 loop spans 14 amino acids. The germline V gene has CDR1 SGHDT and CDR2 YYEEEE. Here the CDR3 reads CASSLALSGGELFF. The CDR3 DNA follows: TGTGCCAGCAGCTTGGCCTTGAGTGGCGGGGAGCTGTTTTTT.

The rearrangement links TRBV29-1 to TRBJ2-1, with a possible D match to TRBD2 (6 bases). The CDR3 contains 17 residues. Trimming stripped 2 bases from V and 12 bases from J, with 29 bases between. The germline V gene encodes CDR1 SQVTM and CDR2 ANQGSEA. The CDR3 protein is CSVEQAGYNDVVMRQFF. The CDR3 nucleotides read TGCAGCGTTGAACAAGCGGGTTACAATGATGTGGTAATGCGGCAGTTCTTC.

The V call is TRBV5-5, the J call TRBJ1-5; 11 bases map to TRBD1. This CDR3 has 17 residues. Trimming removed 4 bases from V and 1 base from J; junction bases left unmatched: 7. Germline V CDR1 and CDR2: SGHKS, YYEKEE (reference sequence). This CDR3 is CASSLRTGGLSNQPQHF. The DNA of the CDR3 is TGTGCCAGCAGCCTACGGACAGGGGGCTTGAGCAATCAGCCCCAGCATTTT.

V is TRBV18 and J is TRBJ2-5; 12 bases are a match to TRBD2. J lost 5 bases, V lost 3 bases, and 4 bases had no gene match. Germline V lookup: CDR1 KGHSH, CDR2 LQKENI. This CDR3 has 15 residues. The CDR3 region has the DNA TGTGCCAGCTCACCCCCCGGGACTAGCGGGGAGACCCAGTACTTC. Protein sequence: CASSPPGTSGETQYF.

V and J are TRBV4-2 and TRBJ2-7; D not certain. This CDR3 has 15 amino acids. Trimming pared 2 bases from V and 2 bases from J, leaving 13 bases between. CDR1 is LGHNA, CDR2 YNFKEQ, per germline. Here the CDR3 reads CASSQNPNSAYEQYF. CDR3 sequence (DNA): TGTGCCAGCAGCCAAAACCCTAATTCTGCCTACGAGCAGTACTTC.

CDR3 residues: CATSRDSNTEAFF. CDR3 nucleotide sequence: TGTGCCACCAGCAGAGATTCGAACACTGAAGCTTTCTTT. The chain has TRBV15 and TRBJ1-1, with D unclear. This CDR3 has 13 residues. CDR1 is LNHNV, CDR2 YYDKDF, per germline (reference sequence). With 0 bases removed from V and 1 base from J, the gap between germline ends came to 3 bases.

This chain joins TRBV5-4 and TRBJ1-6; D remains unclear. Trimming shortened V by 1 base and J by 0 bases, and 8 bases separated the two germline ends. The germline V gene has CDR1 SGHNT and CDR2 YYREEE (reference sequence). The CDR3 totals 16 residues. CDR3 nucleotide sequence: TGTGCCAGCAGCTTGTGGGCAAGCTCCTATAATTCACCCCTCCACTTT. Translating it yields CASSLWASSYNSPLHF.

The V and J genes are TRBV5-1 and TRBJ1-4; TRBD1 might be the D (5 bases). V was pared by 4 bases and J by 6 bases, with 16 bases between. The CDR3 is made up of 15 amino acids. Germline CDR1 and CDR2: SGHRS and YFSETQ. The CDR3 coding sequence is TGCGCCAGCAGCCCACGGACATGGAGTTATGAAAAACTGTTTTTT. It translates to CASSPRTWSYEKLFF.

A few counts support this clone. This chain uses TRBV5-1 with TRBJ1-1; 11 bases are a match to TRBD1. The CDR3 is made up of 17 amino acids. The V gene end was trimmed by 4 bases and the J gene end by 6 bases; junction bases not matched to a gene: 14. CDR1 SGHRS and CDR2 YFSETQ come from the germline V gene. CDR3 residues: CASSPYRDRGNLAEAFF. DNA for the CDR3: TGCGCCAGCAGCCCTTACCGGGACAGGGGGAATTTAGCTGAAGCTTTCTTT. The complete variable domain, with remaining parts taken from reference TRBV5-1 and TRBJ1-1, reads KAGVTQTPRYLIKTRGQQVTLSCSPISGHRSVSWYQQTPGQGLQFLFEYFSETQRNKGNFPGRFSGRQFSNSRSEMNVSTLELGDSALYLCASSPYRDRGNLAEAFFGQGTRLTVV.

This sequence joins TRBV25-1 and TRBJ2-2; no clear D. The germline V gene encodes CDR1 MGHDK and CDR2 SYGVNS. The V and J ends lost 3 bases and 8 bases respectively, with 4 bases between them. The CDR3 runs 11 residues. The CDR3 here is CASSDRGELFF. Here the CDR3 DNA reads TGTGCCAGCAGTGACAGGGGGGAGCTGTTTTTT.

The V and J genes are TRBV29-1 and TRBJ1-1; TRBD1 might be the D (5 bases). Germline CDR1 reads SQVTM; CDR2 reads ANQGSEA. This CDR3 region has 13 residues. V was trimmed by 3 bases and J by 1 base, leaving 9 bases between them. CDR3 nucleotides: TGCAGCGTTGAGGCACAGGCGAACACTGAAGCTTTCTTT. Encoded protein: CSVEAQANTEAFF.

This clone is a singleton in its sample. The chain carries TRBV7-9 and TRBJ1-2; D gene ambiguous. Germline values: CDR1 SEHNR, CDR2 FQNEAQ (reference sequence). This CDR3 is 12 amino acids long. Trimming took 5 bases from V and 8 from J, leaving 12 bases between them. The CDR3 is CASSLDLGGYTF. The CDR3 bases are TGTGCCAGCAGCCTCGACCTGGGGGGCTACACCTTC.

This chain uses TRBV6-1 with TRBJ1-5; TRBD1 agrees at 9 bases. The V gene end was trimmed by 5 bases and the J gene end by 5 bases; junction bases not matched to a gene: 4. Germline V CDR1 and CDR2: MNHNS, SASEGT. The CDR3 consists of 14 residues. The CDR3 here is CASSPWTGDQPQHF. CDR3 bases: TGTGCCAGCAGTCCCTGGACAGGGGATCAGCCCCAGCATTTT.